A selection of T cell receptor beta chains follows, all from one sample in a study of shared clonotypes between healthy human individuals. Using immunoSEQ multiplex PCR, the repertoire was profiled, and TCRdb retains in-frame clones only, with some absent. Seen here are about 1.5 million clones, around 98% observed once, and the top ten hold around 0.47%. The material sequenced was naive CD4+ T cells sorted from blood. Source of these receptors: a man aged 25-40 years in good health. CDR3s include the opening cysteine and the closing phenylalanine or tryptophan. The D gene is left open where the match is weak. Expanded clones are given a class, and other clones once, few, many or no size at all.

V gene	J gene	clone size	D gene	CDR3 protein
TRBV10-3	TRBJ2-1	.	TRBD2	CAISEGSLAGVGNEQFF
TRBV27	TRBJ1-1	.	.	CASSFSRGATEAFF
TRBV5-4	TRBJ1-1	once	.	CASRRQDQTEAFF
TRBV2	TRBJ1-5	.	.	CASSDGRGPNQPQHF
TRBV27	TRBJ2-5	.	.	CASSPSALRHTQYF
TRBV29-1	TRBJ2-3	once	.	CSVGGPDTQYF
TRBV9	TRBJ2-5	.	TRBD1	CASSRQGIQETQYF
TRBV28	TRBJ2-3	.	.	CASSFGTTRQYF
TRBV21-1	TRBJ2-4	.	.	CASSKGAGTGGSKNIQYF
TRBV10-2	TRBJ2-7	.	TRBD2	CASSQTSGSYEQYF
TRBV18	TRBJ2-7	.	TRBD2	CASSPPSRTSGYEQYF
TRBV5-1	TRBJ2-2	.	.	CASSFGTGELFF
TRBV5-1	TRBJ1-1	.	.	CASSLDRSEAFF
TRBV7-2	TRBJ2-2	.	TRBD2	CASSLLRGRGELFF
TRBV13	TRBJ2-7	.	.	CASSQTGGGWYEQYF
TRBV28	TRBJ2-2	.	.	CASNRGGNTGELFF
TRBV28	TRBJ2-3	.	TRBD2	CASSHSGNMDTQYF
TRBV19	TRBJ2-7	.	.	CASAPHTRTDYEQYF
TRBV28	TRBJ2-7	.	.	CASSLDLSGEQYF
TRBV7-9	TRBJ2-6	once	.	CASSRYGDLSGANVLTF
TRBV5-1	TRBJ2-7	.	TRBD2	CASSLGPGAGDEQYF
TRBV5-1	TRBJ2-1	.	.	CASSALLGGIYNEQFF
TRBV18	TRBJ1-4	.	.	CASSPPGSANEKLFF
TRBV28	TRBJ2-7	.	.	CATKRLGGGDNEQYF
TRBV27	TRBJ2-7	.	.	CASRPTGGDEQYF
TRBV6-1	TRBJ2-7	.	.	CASSEPGRNTYEQYF
TRBV9	TRBJ1-3	.	.	CASSPPGGNTIYF
TRBV14	TRBJ1-1	.	.	CASSQFRDTEAFF
TRBV14	TRBJ1-2	.	.	CASSHLGVRLATW
TRBV28	TRBJ2-1	once	.	CASSQDRYNEQFF
TRBV7-9	TRBJ2-7	.	TRBD1	CASSLVSPGQGQQYF
TRBV9	TRBJ2-7	.	.	CASSVGSAPYEQYF
TRBV11-1	TRBJ2-1	.	TRBD2	CASSLESGRASEQFF
TRBV9	TRBJ2-2	.	.	CASSVGPRTGELFF
TRBV6-5	TRBJ2-4	.	.	CASRGVAKNIQYF
TRBV28	TRBJ1-1	.	.	CASSRALGTEAFF
TRBV29-1	TRBJ1-1	.	.	CSVEGQVANTEAFF
TRBV19	TRBJ2-7	.	TRBD2	CASSPGLFDEQYF
TRBV7-2	TRBJ2-7	.	.	CASSFRQAAYEQYF
TRBV5-4	TRBJ1-3	.	.	CASSLSKQGHGSGNTIYF
TRBV7-9	TRBJ1-2	.	.	CASSFTGGDYGYTF